This T cell receptor (beta chain) originates from a study of tissue T cells after allogeneic stem cell transplantation. Findings of the study overall: Shared clones across patients were few; motif clustering revealed tissue-specific shared signatures. In patients and mice, blood and spleen missed much of tissue repertoire. Alloreactivity or antigen specificity of tissue TCRs was not determined; some clones might be host cells.

To note about this clone: Its antigen is currently unknown. The gene names here belong to mouse. The CDR3 goes on 1 residue after the read ends, and that part is filled in from the germline J gene.

Sample time point: mouse harvest day 14 after allogeneic transplant. Tail vein injection delivered 10^7 T-cell-depleted bone marrow cells and 10^6 splenic CD5+ T cells. Unmatched junction bases numbered 3, after V lost 7 bases and J lost 3 bases. CDR1 and CDR2 (germline): MSHET, SYDVDS. The CDR3 runs to 13 residues. This table comes from immunoSEQ multiplex PCR, and its TCRdb copy is limited to in-frame clones, with some not included. The sample holds fewer than 3,500 clones, about 50% seen once. This clonotype originated in a female BALB/c mouse given C57BL/6 T cells with graft-versus-host disease after an allogeneic hematopoietic cell transplant. The chain is built from TRBV29 and TRBJ1-1, with TRBD1 identical over 9 bases. The sequencing sample was made of gut tissue. CDR3 in amino acids: CASIRDRDTEVFF. Incomplete CDR3 DNA: TGTGCTAGCATCCGGGACAGGGACACAGAAGTCTTC.